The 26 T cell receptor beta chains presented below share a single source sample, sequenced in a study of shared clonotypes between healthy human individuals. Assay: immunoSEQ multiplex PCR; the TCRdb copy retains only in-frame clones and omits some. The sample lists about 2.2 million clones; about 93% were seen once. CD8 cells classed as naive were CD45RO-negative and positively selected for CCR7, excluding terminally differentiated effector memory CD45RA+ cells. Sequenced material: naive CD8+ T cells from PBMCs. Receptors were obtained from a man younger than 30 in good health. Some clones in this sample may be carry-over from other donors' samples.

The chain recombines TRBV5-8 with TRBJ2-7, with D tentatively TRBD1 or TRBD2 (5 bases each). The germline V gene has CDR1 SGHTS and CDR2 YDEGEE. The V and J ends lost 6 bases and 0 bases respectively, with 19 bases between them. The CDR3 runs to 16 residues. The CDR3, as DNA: TGTGCCAGCACACCCGGTGTTGGGGACCGCTCCTACGAGCAGTACTTC. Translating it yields CASTPGVGDRSYEQYF.

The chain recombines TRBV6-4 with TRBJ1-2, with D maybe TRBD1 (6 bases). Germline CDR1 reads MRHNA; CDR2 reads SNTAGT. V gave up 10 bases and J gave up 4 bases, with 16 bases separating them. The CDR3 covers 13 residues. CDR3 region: CATLTGIGYGYTF. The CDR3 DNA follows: TGTGCCACCCTGACAGGAATTGGCTATGGCTACACCTTC.

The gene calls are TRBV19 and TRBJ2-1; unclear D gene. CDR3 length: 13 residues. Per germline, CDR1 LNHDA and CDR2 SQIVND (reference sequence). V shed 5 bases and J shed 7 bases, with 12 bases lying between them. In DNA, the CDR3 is TGTGCCAGTAGTCCCAGCGCATGGAATGAGCAGTTCTTC. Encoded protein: CASSPSAWNEQFF.

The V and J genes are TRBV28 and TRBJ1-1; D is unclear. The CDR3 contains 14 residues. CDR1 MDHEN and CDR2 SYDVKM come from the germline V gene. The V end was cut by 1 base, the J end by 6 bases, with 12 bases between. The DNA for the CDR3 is TGTGCCAGCAGTTTATTAGGCCCCGTGGCTGAAGCTTTCTTT. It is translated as CASSLLGPVAEAFF.

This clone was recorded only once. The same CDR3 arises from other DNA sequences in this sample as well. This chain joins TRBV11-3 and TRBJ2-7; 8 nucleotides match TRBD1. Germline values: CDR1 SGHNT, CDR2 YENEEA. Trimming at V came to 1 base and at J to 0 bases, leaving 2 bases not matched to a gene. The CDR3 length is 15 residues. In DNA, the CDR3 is TGTGCCAGCAGCTTAGGGACAGGGAGCTCCTACGAGCAGTACTTC. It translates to CASSLGTGSSYEQYF.

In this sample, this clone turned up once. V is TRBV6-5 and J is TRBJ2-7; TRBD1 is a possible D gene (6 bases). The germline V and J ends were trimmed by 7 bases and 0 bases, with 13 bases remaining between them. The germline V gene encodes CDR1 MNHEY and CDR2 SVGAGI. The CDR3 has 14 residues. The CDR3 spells CASKMDRSSYEQYF. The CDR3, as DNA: TGTGCCAGCAAAATGGACAGATCCTCCTACGAGCAGTACTTC.

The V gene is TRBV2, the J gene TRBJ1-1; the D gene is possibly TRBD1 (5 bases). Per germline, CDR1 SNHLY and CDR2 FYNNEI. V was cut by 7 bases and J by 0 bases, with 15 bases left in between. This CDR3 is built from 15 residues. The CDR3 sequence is CASTQRGTVNTEAFF. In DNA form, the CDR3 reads TGTGCCAGCACACAACGGGGGACTGTGAACACTGAAGCTTTCTTT. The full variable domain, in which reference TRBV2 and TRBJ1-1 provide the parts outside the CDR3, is EPEVTQTPSHQVTQMGQEVILRCVPISNHLYFYWYRQILGQKVEFLVSFYNNEISEKSEIFDDQFSVERPDGSNFTLKIRSTKLEDSAMYFCASTQRGTVNTEAFFGQGTRLTVV.

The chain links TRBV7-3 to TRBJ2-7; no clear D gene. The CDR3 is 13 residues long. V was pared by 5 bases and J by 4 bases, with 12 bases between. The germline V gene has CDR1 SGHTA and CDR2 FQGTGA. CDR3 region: CASSPSSVYEQYF. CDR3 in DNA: TGTGCCAGCAGCCCATCCTCAGTATACGAGCAGTACTTC.

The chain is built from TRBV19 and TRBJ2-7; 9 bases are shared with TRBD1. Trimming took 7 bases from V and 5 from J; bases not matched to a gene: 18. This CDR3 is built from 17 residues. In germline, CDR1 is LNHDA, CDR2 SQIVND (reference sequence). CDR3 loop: CASTTSHYRGLSDEQYF. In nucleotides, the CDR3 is TGTGCCAGTACCACAAGCCACTACAGGGGGCTATCGGACGAGCAGTACTTC. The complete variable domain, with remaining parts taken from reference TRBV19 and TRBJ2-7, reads DGGITQSPKYLFRKEGQNVTLSCEQNLNHDAMYWYRQDPGQGLRLIYYSQIVNDFQKGDIAEGYSVSREKKESFPLTVTSAQKNPTAFYLCASTTSHYRGLSDEQYFGPGTRLTVT.

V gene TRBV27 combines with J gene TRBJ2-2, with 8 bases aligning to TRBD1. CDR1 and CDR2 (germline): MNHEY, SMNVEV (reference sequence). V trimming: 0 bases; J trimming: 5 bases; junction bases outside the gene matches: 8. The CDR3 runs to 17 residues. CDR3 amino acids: CASSLSAGQARTGELFF. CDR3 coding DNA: TGTGCCAGCAGTTTATCTGCGGGACAGGCCAGAACCGGGGAGCTGTTTTTT.

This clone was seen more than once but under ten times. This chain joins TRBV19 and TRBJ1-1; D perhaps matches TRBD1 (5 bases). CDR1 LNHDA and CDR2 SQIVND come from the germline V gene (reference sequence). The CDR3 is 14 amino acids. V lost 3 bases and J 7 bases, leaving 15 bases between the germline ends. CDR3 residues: CASSMLRGTVEAFF. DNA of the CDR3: TGTGCCAGTAGTATGTTGCGGGGGACGGTTGAAGCTTTCTTT.

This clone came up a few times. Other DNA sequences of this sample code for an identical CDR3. CDR3 DNA sequence: TGTGCCAGCAGTTTTGGGGACTACGAGCAGTACTTC. Its protein is CASSFGDYEQYF. The genes are TRBV28 and TRBJ2-7, with unresolved D. CDR1 and CDR2 from the germline V gene are MDHEN and SYDVKM. CDR3 size: 12 residues. Trimming shortened V by 3 bases and J by 3 bases, and 6 bases separated the two germline ends. Looking up the rest from reference TRBV28 and TRBJ2-7 gives the full variable domain: DVKVTQSSRYLVKRTGEKVFLECVQDMDHENMFWYRQDPGLGLRLIYFSYDVKMKEKGDIPEGYSVSREKKERFSLILESASTNQTSMYLCASSFGDYEQYFGPGTRLTVT.

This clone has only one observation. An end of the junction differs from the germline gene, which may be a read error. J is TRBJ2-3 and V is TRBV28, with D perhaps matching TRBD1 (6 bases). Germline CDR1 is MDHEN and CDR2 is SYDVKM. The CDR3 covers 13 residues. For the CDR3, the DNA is TGTGCCAGCAGCAGAAGGGGATTCCTTGGGGGCCCGTTT. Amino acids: CASSRRGFLGGPF.

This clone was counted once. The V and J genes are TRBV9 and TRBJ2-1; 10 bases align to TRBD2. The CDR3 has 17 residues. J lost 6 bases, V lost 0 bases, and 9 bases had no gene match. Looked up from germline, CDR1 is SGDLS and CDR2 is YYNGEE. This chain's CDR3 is CASSVASGRVLANEQFF. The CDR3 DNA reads TGTGCCAGCAGCGTAGCCAGCGGGAGGGTATTGGCCAATGAGCAGTTCTTC.

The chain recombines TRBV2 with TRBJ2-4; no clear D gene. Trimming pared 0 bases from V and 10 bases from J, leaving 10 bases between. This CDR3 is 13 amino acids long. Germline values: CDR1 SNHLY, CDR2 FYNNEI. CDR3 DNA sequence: TGTGCCAGCAGTGAAGCGCTTCTCGTAATTCAGTACTTC. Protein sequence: CASSEALLVIQYF.

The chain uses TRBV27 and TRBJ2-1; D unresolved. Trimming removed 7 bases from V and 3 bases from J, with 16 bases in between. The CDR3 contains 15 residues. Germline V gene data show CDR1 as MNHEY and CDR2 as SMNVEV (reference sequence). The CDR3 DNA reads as TGTGCCAGCAATGGTTATAGGACGGACTACAATGAGCAGTTCTTC. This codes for CASNGYRTDYNEQFF.

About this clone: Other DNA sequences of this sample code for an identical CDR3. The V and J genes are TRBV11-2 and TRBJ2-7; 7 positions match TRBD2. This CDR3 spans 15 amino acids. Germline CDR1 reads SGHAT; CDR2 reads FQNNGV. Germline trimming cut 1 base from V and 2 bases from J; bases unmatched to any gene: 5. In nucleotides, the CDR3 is TGTGCCAGCAGCTTAGGAGCGGGACGAACCTACGAGCAGTACTTC. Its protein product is CASSLGAGRTYEQYF.

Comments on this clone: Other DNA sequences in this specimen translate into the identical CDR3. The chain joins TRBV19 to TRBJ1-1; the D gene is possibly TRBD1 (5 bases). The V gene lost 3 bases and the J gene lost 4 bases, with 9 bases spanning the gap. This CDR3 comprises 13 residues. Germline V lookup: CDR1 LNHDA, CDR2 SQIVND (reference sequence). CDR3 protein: CASSIAGGTEAFF. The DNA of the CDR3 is TGTGCCAGTAGTATTGCTGGGGGCACTGAAGCTTTCTTT. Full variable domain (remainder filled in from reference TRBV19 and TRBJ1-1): DGGITQSPKYLFRKEGQNVTLSCEQNLNHDAMYWYRQDPGQGLRLIYYSQIVNDFQKGDIAEGYSVSREKKESFPLTVTSAQKNPTAFYLCASSIAGGTEAFFGQGTRLTVV.

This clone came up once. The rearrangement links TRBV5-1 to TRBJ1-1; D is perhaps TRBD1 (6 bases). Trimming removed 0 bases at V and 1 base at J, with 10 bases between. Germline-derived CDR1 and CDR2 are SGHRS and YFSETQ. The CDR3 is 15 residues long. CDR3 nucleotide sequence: TGCGCCAGCAGCTTGGCACAGGGAGCGAACACTGAAGCTTTCTTT. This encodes CASSLAQGANTEAFF.

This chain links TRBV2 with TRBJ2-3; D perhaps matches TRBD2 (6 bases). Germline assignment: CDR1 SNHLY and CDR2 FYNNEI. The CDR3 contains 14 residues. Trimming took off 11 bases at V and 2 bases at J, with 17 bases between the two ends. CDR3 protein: CAQPGRGNTDTQYF. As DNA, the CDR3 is TGTGCCCAACCGGGACGCGGGAACACAGATACGCAGTATTTT.

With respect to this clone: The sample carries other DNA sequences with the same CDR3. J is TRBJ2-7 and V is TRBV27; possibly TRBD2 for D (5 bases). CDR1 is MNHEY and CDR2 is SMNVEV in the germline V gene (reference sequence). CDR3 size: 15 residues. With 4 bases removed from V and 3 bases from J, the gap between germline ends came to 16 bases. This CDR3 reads CASSSRAGGLYEQYF. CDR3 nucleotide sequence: TGTGCCAGCAGTTCGCGGGCGGGCGGCCTCTACGAGCAGTACTTC.

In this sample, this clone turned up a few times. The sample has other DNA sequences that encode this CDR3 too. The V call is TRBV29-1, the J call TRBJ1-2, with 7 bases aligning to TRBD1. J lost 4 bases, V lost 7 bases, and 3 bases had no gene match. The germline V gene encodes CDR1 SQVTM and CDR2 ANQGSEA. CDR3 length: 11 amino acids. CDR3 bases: TGCAGCGCCCGGGACAGCTATGGCTACACCTTC. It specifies CSARDSYGYTF.

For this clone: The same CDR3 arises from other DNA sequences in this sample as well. For the CDR3, the DNA is TGTGCCAGCAGCCCCCGGGACGGAACCTACGAGCAGTACTTC. Amino acid sequence: CASSPRDGTYEQYF. The chain combines TRBV7-8 with TRBJ2-7; D is tentatively TRBD1 or TRBD2 (5 bases each). Per the germline V gene, CDR1 is SGHVS and CDR2 is FQNEAQ. The CDR3 sequence is 14 residues long. Between the trimmed V and J ends, which lost 5 bases and 2 bases, there was a span of 13 bases.

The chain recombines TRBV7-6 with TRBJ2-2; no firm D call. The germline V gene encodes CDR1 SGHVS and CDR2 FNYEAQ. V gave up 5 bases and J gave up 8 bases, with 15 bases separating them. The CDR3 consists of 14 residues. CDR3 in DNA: TGTGCCAGCAGCCCCGCTCCCGCGCAAGGGGAGCTGTTTTTT. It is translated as CASSPAPAQGELFF.

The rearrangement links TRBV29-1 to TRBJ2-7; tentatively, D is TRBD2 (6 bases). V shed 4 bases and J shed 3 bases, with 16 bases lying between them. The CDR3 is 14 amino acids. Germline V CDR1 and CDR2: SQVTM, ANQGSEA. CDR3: CSVVGASDYYEQYF. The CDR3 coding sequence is TGCAGCGTTGTAGGGGCTAGCGATTACTACGAGCAGTACTTC.

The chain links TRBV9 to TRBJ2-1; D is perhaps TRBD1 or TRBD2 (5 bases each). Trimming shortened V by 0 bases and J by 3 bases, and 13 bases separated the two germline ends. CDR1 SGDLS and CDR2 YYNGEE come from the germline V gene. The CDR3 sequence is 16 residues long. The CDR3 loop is CASSVALGESYNEQFF. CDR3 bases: TGTGCCAGCAGCGTAGCTTTGGGGGAGAGCTACAATGAGCAGTTCTTC.